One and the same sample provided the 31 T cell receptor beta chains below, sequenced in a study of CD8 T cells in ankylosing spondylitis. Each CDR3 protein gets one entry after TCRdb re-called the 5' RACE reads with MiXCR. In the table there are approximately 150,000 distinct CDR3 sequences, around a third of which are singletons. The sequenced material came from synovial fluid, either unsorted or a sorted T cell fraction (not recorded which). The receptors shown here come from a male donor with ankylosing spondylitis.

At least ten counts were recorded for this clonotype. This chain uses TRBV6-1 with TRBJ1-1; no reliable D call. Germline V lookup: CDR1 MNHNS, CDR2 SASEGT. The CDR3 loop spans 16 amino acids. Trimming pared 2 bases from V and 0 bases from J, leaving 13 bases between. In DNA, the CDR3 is TGTGCCAGCAGTGAACCGAGGTCCAGACTGAACACTGAAGCTTTCTTT. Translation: CASSEPRSRLNTEAFF.

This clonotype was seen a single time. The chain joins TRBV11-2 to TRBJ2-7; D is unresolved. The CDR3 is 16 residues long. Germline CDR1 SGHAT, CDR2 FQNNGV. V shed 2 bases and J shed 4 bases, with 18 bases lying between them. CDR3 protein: CASSLREVAGLYEQYF. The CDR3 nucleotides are TGTGCCAGCAGCTTAAGAGAGGTCGCCGGGCTGTACGAGCAGTACTTC.

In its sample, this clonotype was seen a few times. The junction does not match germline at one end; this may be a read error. The CDR3 reads CASSLNVNNEAFF. The CDR3 DNA is TGCGCCAGCAGCTTGAATGTGAACAATGAAGCTTTCTTT. The V call is TRBV5-1, the J call TRBJ1-1; the D is unclear. The CDR3 totals 13 residues. The V gene's germline CDR1 is SGHRS and CDR2 YFSETQ.

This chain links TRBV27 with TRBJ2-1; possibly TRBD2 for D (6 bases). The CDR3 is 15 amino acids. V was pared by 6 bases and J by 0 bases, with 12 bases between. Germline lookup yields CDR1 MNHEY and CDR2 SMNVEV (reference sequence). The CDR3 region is CASRSMGGSYNEQFF. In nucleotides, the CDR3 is TGTGCCAGCAGATCAATGGGAGGCTCCTACAATGAGCAGTTCTTC.

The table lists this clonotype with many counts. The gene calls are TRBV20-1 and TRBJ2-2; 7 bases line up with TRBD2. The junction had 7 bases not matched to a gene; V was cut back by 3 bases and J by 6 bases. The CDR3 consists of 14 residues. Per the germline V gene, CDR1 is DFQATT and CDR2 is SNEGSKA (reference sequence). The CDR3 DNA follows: TGCAGTGCTAGCCCCGCGGGGGAGGCCGGGGAGCTGTTTTTT. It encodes CSASPAGEAGELFF.

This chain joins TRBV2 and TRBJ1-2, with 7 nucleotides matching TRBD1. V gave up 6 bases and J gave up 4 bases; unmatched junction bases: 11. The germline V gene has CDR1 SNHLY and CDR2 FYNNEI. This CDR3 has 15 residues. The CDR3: CASRATGDYSYGYTF. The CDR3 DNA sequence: TGTGCCAGCAGAGCTACAGGGGACTACTCCTATGGCTACACCTTC.

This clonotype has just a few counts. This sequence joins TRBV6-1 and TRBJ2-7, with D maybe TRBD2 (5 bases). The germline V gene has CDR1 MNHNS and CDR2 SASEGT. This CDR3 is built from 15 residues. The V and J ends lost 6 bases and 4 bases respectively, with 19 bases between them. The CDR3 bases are TGTGCCAGCAGGACCTCTATGGACTTTCGTTACGAGCAGTACTTC. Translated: CASRTSMDFRYEQYF.

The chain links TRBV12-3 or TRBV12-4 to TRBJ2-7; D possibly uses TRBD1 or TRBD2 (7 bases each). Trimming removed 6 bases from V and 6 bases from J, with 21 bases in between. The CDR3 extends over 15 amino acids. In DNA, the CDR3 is TGTGCCAGCAGCCCAGGGAGGGGGCAGCTTCTCGAGCAGTACTTC. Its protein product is CASSPGRGQLLEQYF.

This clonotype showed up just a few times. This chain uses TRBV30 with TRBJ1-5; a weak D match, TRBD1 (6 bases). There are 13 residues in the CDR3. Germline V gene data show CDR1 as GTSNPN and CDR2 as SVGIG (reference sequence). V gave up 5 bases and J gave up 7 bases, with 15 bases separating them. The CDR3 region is CAWAPGGDQPQHF. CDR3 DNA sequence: TGTGCCTGGGCCCCTGGGGGCGACCAGCCCCAGCATTTT.

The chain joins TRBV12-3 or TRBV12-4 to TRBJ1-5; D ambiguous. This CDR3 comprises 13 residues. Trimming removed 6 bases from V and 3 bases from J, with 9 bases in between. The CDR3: CASRGRANQPQHF. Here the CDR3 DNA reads TGTGCCAGCAGGGGAAGGGCCAATCAGCCCCAGCATTTT.

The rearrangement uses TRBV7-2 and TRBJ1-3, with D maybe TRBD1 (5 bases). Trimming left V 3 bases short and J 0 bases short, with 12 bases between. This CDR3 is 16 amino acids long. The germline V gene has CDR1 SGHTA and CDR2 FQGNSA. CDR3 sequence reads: CASSFQTQGSGNTIYF. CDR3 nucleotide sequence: TGTGCCAGCAGCTTCCAAACGCAGGGCTCTGGAAACACCATATATTTT.

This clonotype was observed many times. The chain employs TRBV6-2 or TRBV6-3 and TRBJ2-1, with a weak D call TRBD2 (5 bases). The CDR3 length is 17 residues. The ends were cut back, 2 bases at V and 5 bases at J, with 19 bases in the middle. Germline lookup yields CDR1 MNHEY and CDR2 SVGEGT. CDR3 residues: CASSYAVTTSYHNEQFF. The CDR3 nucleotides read TGTGCCAGCAGTTACGCAGTGACTACTTCCTATCACAATGAGCAGTTCTTC.

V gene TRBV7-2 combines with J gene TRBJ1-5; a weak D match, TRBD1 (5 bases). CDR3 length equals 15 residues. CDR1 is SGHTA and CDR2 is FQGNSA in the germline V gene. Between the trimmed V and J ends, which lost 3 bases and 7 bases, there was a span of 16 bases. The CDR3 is CASSLAGNVGQPQHF. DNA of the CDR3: TGTGCCAGCAGCTTGGCAGGGAACGTCGGCCAGCCCCAGCATTTT.

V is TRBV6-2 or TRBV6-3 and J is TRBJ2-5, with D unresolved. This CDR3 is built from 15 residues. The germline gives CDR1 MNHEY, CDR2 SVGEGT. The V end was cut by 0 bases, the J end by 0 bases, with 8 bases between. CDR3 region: CASSYSRPYQETQYF. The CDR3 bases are TGTGCCAGCAGTTACTCCCGGCCGTACCAAGAGACCCAGTACTTC.

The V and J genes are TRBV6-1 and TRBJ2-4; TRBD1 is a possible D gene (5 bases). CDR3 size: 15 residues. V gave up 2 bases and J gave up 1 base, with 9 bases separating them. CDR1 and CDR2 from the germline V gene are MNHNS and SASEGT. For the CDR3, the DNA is TGTGCCAGCAGTGAACCAGGGCTTGCCAAAAACATTCAGTACTTC. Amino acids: CASSEPGLAKNIQYF.

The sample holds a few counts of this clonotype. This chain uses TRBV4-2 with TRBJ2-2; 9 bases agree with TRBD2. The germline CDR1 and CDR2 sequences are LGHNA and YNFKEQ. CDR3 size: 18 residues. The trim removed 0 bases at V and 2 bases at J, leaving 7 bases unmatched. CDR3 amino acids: CASSQEGAGGLNTGELFF. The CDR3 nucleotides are TGTGCCAGCAGCCAAGAAGGAGCGGGAGGACTCAACACCGGGGAGCTGTTTTTT.

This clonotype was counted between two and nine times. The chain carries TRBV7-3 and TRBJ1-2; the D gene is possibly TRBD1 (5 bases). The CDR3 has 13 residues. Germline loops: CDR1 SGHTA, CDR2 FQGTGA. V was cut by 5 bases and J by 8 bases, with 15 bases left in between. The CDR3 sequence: CASSLRRGAGYTF. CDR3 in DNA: TGTGCCAGCAGCCTCCGACGAGGGGCGGGCTACACCTTC. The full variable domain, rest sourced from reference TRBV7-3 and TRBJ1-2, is GAGVSQTPSNKVTEKGKYVELRCDPISGHTALYWYRQSLGQGPEFLIYFQGTGAADDSGLPNDRFFAVRPEGSVSTLKIQRTERGDSAVYLCASSLRRGAGYTFGSGTRLTVV.

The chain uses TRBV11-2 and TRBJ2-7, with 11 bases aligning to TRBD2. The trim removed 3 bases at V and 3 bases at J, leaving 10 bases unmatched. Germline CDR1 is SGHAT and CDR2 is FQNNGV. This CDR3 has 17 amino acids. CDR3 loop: CASSLNPPTSGSYEQYF. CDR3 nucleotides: TGTGCCAGCAGCTTGAATCCCCCAACTAGCGGGAGCTACGAGCAGTACTTC. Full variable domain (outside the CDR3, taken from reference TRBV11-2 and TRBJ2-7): EAGVAQSPRYKIIEKRQSVAFWCNPISGHATLYWYQQILGQGPKLLIQFQNNGVVDDSQLPKDRFSAERLKGVDSTLKIQPAKLEDSAVYLCASSLNPPTSGSYEQYFGPGTRLTVT.

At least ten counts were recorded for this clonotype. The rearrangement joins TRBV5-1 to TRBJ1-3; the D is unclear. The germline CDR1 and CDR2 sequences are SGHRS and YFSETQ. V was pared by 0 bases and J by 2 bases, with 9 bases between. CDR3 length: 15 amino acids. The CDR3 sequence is CASSLEGFTGNTIYF. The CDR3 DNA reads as TGCGCCAGCAGCTTGGAAGGGTTCACTGGAAACACCATATATTTT.

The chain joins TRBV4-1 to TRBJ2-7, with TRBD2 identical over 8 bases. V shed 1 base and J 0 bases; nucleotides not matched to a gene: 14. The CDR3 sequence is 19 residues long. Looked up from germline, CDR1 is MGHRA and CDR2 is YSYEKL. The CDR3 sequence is CASSQGIGRAGISSYEQYF. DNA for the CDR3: TGCGCCAGCAGCCAAGGGATCGGGAGGGCCGGAATTAGCTCCTACGAGCAGTACTTC.

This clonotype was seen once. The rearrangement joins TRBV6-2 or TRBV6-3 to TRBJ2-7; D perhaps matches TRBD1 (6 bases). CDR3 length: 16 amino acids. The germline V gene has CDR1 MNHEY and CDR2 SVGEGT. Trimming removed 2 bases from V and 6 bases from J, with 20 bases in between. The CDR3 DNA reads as TGTGCCAGCAGTTACAAGGTTTGGCAGGGGAAGGTCGAGCAGTACTTC. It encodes CASSYKVWQGKVEQYF.

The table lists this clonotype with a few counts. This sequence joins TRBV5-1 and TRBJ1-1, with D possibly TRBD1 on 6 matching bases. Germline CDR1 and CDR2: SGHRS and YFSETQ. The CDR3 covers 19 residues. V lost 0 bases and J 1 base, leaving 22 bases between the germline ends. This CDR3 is CASSLVGESRGGANTEAFF. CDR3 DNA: TGCGCCAGCAGCTTGGTGGGAGAATCTCGAGGGGGGGCGAACACTGAAGCTTTCTTT.

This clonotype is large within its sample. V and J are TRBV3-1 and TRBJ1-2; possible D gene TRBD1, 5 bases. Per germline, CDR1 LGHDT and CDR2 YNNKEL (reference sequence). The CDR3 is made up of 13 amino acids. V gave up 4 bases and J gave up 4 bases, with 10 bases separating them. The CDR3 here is CASSPRQSYGYTF. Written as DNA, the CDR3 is TGTGCCAGCAGCCCGAGACAGAGCTATGGCTACACCTTC.

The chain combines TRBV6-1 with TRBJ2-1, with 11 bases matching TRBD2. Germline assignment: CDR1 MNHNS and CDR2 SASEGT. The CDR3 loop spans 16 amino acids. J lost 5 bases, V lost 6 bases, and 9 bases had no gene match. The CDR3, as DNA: TGTGCCAGCAGCCATATAGCGGGGGGGCCACACAATGAGCAGTTCTTC. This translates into CASSHIAGGPHNEQFF.

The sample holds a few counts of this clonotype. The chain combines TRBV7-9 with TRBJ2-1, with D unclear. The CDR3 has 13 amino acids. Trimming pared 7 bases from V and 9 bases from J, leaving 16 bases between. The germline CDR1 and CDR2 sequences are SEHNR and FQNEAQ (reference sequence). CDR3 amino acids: CASTIELTGEQFF. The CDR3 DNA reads TGTGCCAGCACCATAGAGCTCACGGGTGAGCAGTTCTTC. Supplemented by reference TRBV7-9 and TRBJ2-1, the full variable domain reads DTGVSQNPRHKITKRGQNVTFRCDPISEHNRLYWYRQTLGQGPEFLTYFQNEAQLEKSRLLSDRFSAERPKGSFSTLEIQRTEQGDSAMYLCASTIELTGEQFFGPGTRLTVL.

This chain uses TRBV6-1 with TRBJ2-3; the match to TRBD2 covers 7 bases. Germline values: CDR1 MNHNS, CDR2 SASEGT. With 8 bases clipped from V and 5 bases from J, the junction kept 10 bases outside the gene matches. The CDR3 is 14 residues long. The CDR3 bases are TGTGCCAGCCGATCTCCGGCTAGCGGAGATACGCAGTATTTT. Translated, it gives CASRSPASGDTQYF.

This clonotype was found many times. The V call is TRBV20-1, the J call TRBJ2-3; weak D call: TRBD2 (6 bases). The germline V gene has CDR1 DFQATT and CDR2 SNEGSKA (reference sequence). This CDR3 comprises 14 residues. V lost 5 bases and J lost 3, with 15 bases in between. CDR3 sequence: CSASAGLATDTQYF. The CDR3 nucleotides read TGCAGTGCTTCCGCGGGACTCGCTACAGATACGCAGTATTTT.

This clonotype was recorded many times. CDR3 amino acids: CSAPRPSGSYEQYF. The CDR3 bases are TGCAGTGCTCCCCGGCCTAGCGGGTCCTACGAGCAGTACTTC. J is TRBJ2-7 and V is TRBV20-1, with 8 bases fitting TRBD2. The germline V gene has CDR1 DFQATT and CDR2 SNEGSKA (reference sequence). Losses at the gene ends were 5 bases for V and 1 base for J; bases not matched to a gene: 7. This CDR3 spans 14 amino acids.

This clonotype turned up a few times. The CDR3 DNA sequence: TGTGCCAGCTCCCCGCGGCCGGATCTTAACTATGGCTACACCTTC. Its protein product is CASSPRPDLNYGYTF. The chain uses TRBV18 and TRBJ1-2; D gene ambiguous. Germline V gene data show CDR1 as KGHSH and CDR2 as LQKENI. The CDR3 spans 15 residues. The V and J ends lost 6 bases and 1 base respectively, with 15 bases between them.

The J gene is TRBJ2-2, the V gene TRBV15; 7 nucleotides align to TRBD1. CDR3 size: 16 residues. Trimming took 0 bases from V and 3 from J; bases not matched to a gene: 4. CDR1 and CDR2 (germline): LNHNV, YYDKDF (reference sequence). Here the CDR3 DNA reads TGTGCCACCAGCAGAGATAGGGGGCGGGACACCGGGGAGCTGTTTTTT. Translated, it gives CATSRDRGRDTGELFF.

CDR3 nucleotide sequence: TGTGCCAGCAGCCAAGGCATGGGGGGACAGGGAAACTACGAGCAGTACTTC. This sequence encodes CASSQGMGGQGNYEQYF. The chain recombines TRBV4-2 with TRBJ2-7, with 9 bases identical to TRBD1. The CDR3 sequence is 17 residues long. V lost 1 base and J lost 3; bases outside the gene matches: 10. Looked up from germline, CDR1 is LGHNA and CDR2 is YNFKEQ.